Below, one TCR beta chain is given with its context. Its antigen has not been determined. The sample belongs to a study of cytomegalovirus exposure and HLA in healthy donors (TCRdb year 2017). Regarding the complete study: An earlier analysis of some 620 of the donors reported 276 Gb of sequence data and 90 million to 120 million unique TCR beta sequences obtained from approximately 180 million T cells. An early release that covered approximately 600 HLA-typed donors contained around 330 gigabases of sequencing data and around 80 million unique TCR sequences. Among the approximately 400 genotyped donors, around 81% belonged to the genetic ancestry cluster associated with self-reported Caucasian donors. The aim of the study was to test whether cataloging public T cell receptors could identify signatures of past pathogen exposure. The study used immunosequencing to profile the T cell repertoires of 666 subjects and linked those repertoires to cytomegalovirus serostatus. A separate validation cohort of approximately 120 different subjects was used in addition to the roughly 720-subject first cohort. To predict cytomegalovirus infection status, the study brought together high-throughput TCR immunosequencing, statistical association of individual TCRs with disease status, and machine learning. To study patterns of TCR occurrence, a later analysis re-analyzed previously published TCR beta repertoires from just over 650 donors and added high-resolution HLA genotyping. Rather than drawing on any new phenotypic data, the later analysis identified candidate immune exposures from TCR beta sequences and the way those sequences occurred across donors. To decide whether each TCR beta V gene segment behaved as functional or pseudogenic, an earlier analysis of some 600 of the donors relied on high-throughput TCR beta sequencing. Donor age, sex, ethnicity and CMV serostatus were compiled alongside the repertoire data. Genome-wide SNP genotypes for about 60% of the roughly 700 donors were used in a later genetic analysis, which treated that subset as a discovery cohort. All discovery cohort repertoires had been generated on a single sequencing platform. Class I and class II HLA loci were covered by the typing at four-digit resolution. Typing coverage varied by locus: about 629-630 donors for A, B, C, DRB1 and DQB1; roughly 510 for DQA1; about 590 for DPA1; roughly 470 for DPB1. About five DR-DQ haplotypes were treated as single units for association and clustering because of strong linkage in the cohort. Among almost 400 genotyped donors of the cohort, an average of approximately 240,000 unique TCR beta nucleotide sequences were sequenced per donor, roughly a sixth of them non-productive. The research as a whole found: Sequencing depth was assumed to be roughly uniform across donors in the presence/absence analyses, though that assumption may not hold. The authors suggested that the approach could potentially be extended to other disease states and immunological phenotypes. A few of the identified cytomegalovirus-associated TCR beta chains were confirmed in vitro to be specific for cytomegalovirus antigens. An earlier analysis of around 600 of the donors showed that most TCR beta V segments appeared in productive rearrangements either about 87% or about 30% of the time, which broadly matched IMGT annotations. A later analysis found that TCR association rates varied across HLA loci, with DRB1 alleles showing the most associated TCRs and HLA-C alleles the fewest. According to a later analysis, most CMV-associated TCR beta chains appeared to be HLA-restricted, and the HLA associations seemed to be driven largely by CMV exposure. Some IMGT-functional V segments, including TRBV6-2 and TRBV6-3, could not be told apart with the 87-base-pair reads, so those segments were excluded. Linkage disequilibrium might explain the correlated functional status among segregating V segments, but an unknown experimental factor could not be ruled out. In a later analysis, HLA-associated TCR beta chains showed more clonal expansion and lower generation probabilities than non-associated chains that were equally common. According to a later genetic analysis, donors in an Asian-associated ancestry cluster had fewer N-insertions in productive TCRs than the approximately 700-donor mean. HLA typing was unavailable for some donors at each locus, so association tests used only the typed subset. A further reported finding was that TCR beta sequences accurately predicted the HLA-A and HLA-B alleles for most subjects in the first cohort. Only TCR beta chains were sequenced in this cohort, and the absence of alpha or paired-chain data limited detectable features. In both the original and validation cohorts, the classifier was reported to diagnose cytomegalovirus status with high specificity and sensitivity. In the study, some 160 TCR beta chains were listed as associated with cytomegalovirus. The sequencing pipeline was judged likely to have produced a cluster of highly shared sequence variants as a technical artifact. While some public TCRs were present in many individuals, most TCR sequences turned up only very rarely across donors. For the cohort, immune exposure information was limited to CMV serostatus. In a later genetic analysis, a missense DCLRE1C variant was associated with V-gene and J-gene trimming of TCR beta chains, and the association was replicated in an independent cohort. In a later analysis, around 17,000 TCR beta sequences were associated with specific HLA alleles at a false discovery rate of 0.05. In a later analysis, several top co-occurrence clusters were reported to appear linked to parvovirus B19, influenza, CMV and Epstein-Barr virus. When HLA alleles, especially DR and DQ, strongly co-occurred, TCR associations were difficult to assign to individual alleles. Because counts were too low, about 18 rarely observed V segments, including chromosome 9 orphons, were excluded from the earlier analysis of 500 to 700 of the donors.

The cohort consisted of 666 healthy bone marrow donors. All cohort members were sampled while nominally healthy, although unrecorded immune exposures were likely present. The donor tested CMV seronegative, placing the donor among the roughly 400 seronegative members of the cohort. Every donor gave a peripheral blood sample, and the peripheral blood mononuclear cells from that sample were used for TCR beta sequencing. The Qiagen DNeasy Blood Extraction Kit was used to extract genomic DNA from the blood cell samples. The germline V gene specifies KGHSY as CDR1 and FQNENV as CDR2. The CDR3 numbers 13 residues from cysteine through phenylalanine. The DNA shown is the 39-base CDR3, in frame from base 1. Trimming costs V 7 bases and J 4 bases, and their ends lie 8 bases apart. Libraries came from the immunoSEQ multiplex PCR assay. A mixture of 60 forward primers for TCR Vbeta segments and 13 reverse primers for TCR Jbeta segments was used in the multiplex PCR. Amplification of the CDR3 region of rearranged TCR beta genes was performed with a multiplex PCR assay on genomic DNA. Amplified TCR beta libraries were sequenced as 87-base-pair reads on the Illumina HiSeq System. The authors processed their data as follows. In a later analysis, around 80 million unique TCR beta chains were counted across the approximately 640 repertoires, and about 9.9 million of these chains were shared by at least two donors. Raw reads were error-corrected and collapsed into unique sequences with a nearest-neighbor algorithm that merged closely related sequences to remove PCR and sequencing errors. To assign V, D and J gene segments, CDR3 sequences were aligned to IMGT reference sequences. For a sequence to be retained, a match of at least six nucleotides was required to both a V gene segment and a J gene segment. A rearrangement was called productive if the CDR3 had no stop codons and remained in frame with V and J, and every other rearrangement was called non-productive. Following IMGT convention, CDR3 was defined as the stretch from the second conserved V-encoded cysteine up to the conserved J-encoded phenylalanine. Sequences without an unambiguous match to a single V gene segment were excluded from the earlier analysis of about 600 of the donors. An earlier analysis of under 750 of the donors called V segments functional above 56.7% productive rearrangements and segregating when the between-donor standard deviation exceeded 5%. A statistical classification framework was built for diagnosing cytomegalovirus status from the catalog of TCR beta chain sequences. V and J gene assignment, in a later analysis, came from comparing TCR nucleotide sequences with IMGT/GENE-DB human TR gene sequences. In a later analysis, CDR3 sequences and most-parsimonious VDJ recombination scenarios were assigned using the TCRdist pipeline. In a later analysis, each TCR beta chain was defined by its CDR3 amino acid sequence together with its V-gene family, and reads lacking a unique V-gene family were excluded. To address suspected cross-contamination and a sequencing artifact, a later analysis removed over 500 highly shared, low-generation-probability nucleotide sequences. In a later analysis, a clonal expansion index was calculated for each public chain from normalized within-repertoire ranks of inferred template counts. A later analysis computed generation probabilities with a VDJ recombination model fitted to out-of-frame rearrangements, and checked the results against IGoR. In a later analysis, TCR-TCR, TCR-HLA and TCR-CMV co-occurrence was scored with hypergeometric tests, and a repertoire-size bias correction was applied to TCR pairs. A later analysis estimated false discovery rates by permuting HLA or CMV assignments 20 times. In a later analysis, co-occurring TCRs were grouped using DBSCAN, with TCRdist sequence similarity added in when clustering inside HLA-allele-positive subsets. Repertoires with fewer than 30,000 or more than 120,000 public chains, plus five repertoires with anomalous nucleotide sharing, were excluded from co-occurrence clustering. In TCRdb, the immuneACCESS table is reduced to in-frame sequences with V and J assigned. These tables do not hold every clone; where another copy was compared, an unresolved V gene accounts for under half, and the others remain unexplained. The DNA was the basis for D and trimming; V, J and clone size are from that table. The table for this sample shows about 110,000 clones. The ten biggest clones cover about 4% of the sample.

The rearrangement combines TRBV16 with TRBJ2-6, with the D gene uncertain. The TCR was taken from a man aged 25-40 years in good health and CMV-seronegative. The sequencing sample was made of PBMCs. The nucleotide sequence is TGTGCCAGCAAGACTCTGGGGGCCAACGTCCTGACTTTC. This sequence encodes CASKTLGANVLTF.